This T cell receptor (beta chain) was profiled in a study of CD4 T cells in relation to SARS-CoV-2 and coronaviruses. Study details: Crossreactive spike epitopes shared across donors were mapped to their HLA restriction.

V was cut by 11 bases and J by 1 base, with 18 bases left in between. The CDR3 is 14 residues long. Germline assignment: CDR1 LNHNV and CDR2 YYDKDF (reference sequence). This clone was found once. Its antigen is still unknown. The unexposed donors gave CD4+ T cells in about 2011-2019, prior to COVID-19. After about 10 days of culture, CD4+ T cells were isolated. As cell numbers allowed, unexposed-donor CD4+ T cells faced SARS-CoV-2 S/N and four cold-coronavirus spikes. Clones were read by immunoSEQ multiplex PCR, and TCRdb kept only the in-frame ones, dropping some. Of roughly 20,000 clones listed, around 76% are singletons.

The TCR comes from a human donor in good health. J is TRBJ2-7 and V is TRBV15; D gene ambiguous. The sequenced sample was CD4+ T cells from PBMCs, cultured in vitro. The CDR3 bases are TGTGCCCCTTCCCCTGAAGGGATTTCCTACGAGCAGTACTTC. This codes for CAPSPEGISYEQYF.